This T cell receptor (beta chain) was recovered during a study of patients and donors after allogeneic stem cell transplantation. V was trimmed by 3 bases and J by 6 bases, leaving 8 bases between them. This CDR3 comprises 11 residues. Germline V gene data show CDR1 as SQVTM and CDR2 as ANQGSEA. TCRdb recomputed calls from the RT-PCR reads with MiXCR, one row per CDR3 protein. Of about 89,000 distinct CDR3 sequences listed, 40% to 60% were seen once; the top ten hold around 55%. The sample taken for sequencing was blood, either unsorted or a sorted T cell fraction (not recorded which). The rearrangement links TRBV29-1 to TRBJ1-2; D call uncertain. This clonotype originated in a human donor who was either an allogeneic HSCT recipient or a stem cell or donor lymphocyte infusion donor (not recorded which). It is not recorded whose cells these are; they may come from a transplant donor. The CDR3 DNA reads TGCAGCGTTGAGTCGGGAGATGGCTACACCTTC. It specifies CSVESGDGYTF.